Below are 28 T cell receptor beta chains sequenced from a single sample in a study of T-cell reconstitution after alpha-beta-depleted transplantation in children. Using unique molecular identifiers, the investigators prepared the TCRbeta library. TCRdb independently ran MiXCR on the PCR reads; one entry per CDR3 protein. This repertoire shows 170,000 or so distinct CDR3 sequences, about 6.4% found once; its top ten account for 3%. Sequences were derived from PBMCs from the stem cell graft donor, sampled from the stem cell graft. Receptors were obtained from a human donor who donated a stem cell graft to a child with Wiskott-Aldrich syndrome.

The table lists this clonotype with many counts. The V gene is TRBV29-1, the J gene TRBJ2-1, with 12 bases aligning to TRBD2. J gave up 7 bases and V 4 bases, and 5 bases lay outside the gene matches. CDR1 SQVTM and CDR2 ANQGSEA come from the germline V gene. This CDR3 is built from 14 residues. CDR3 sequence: CSVGTSGTANEQFF. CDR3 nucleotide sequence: TGCAGCGTTGGGACTAGCGGGACGGCGAATGAGCAGTTCTTC.

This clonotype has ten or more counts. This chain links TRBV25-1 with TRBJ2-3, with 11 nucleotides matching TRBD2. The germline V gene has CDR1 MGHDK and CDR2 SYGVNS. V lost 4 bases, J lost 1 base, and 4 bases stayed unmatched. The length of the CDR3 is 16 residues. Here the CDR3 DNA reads TGTGCCAGCAGTGGCCTACTAGCGGGGGGCACAGATACGCAGTATTTT. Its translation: CASSGLLAGGTDTQYF.

CDR3 sequence: CASTSDSRVEAFF. In nucleotides, the CDR3 is TGTGCCAGCACCTCGGACAGCCGCGTTGAAGCTTTCTTT. The rearrangement joins TRBV2 to TRBJ1-1; tentatively, D is TRBD1 (6 bases). The CDR3 loop spans 13 amino acids. The germline V gene encodes CDR1 SNHLY and CDR2 FYNNEI. Trimming shortened V by 7 bases and J by 7 bases, and 16 bases separated the two germline ends.

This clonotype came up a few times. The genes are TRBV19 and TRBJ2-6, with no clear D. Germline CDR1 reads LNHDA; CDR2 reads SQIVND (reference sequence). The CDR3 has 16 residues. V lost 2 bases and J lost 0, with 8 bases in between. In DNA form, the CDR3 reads TGTGCCAGTAGTATAAAAACCAGCTCTGGGGCCAACGTCCTGACTTTC. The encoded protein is CASSIKTSSGANVLTF. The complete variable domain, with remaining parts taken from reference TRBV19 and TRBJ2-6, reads DGGITQSPKYLFRKEGQNVTLSCEQNLNHDAMYWYRQDPGQGLRLIYYSQIVNDFQKGDIAEGYSVSREKKESFPLTVTSAQKNPTAFYLCASSIKTSSGANVLTFGAGSRLTVL.

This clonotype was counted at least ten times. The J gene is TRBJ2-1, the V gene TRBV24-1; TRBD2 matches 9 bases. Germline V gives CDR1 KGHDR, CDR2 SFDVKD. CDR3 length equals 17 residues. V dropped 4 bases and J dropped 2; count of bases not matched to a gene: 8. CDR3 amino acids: CATSEGTSRIPYNEQFF. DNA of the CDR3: TGTGCCACCAGTGAGGGGACTAGCAGAATCCCCTACAATGAGCAGTTCTTC.

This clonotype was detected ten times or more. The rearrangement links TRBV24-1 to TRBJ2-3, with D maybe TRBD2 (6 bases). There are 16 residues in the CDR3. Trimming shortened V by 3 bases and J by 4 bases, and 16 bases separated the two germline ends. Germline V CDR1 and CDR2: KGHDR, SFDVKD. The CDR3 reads CATSDPGYGGADTQYF. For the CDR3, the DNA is TGTGCCACCAGTGATCCGGGATACGGAGGGGCAGATACGCAGTATTTT.

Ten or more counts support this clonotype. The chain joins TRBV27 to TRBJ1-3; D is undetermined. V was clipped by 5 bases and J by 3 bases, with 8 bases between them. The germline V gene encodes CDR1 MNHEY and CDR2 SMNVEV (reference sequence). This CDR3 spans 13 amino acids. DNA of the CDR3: TGTGCCAGCAGTCCGAGGGATGGAAACACCATATATTTT. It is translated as CASSPRDGNTIYF.

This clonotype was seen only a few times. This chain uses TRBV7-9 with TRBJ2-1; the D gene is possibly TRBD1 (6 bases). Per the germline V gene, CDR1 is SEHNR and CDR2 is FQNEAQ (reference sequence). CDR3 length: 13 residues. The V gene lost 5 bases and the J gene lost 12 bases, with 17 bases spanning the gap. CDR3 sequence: CASSVITGYRQFF. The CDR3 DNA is TGTGCCAGCAGCGTAATTACAGGGTATAGGCAGTTCTTC.

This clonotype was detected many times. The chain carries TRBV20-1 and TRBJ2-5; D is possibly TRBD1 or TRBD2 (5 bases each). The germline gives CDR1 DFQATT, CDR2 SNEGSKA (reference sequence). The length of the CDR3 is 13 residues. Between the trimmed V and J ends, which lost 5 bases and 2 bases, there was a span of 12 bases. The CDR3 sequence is CSAVVGDQETQYF. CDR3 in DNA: TGCAGTGCTGTGGTGGGGGATCAAGAGACCCAGTACTTC.

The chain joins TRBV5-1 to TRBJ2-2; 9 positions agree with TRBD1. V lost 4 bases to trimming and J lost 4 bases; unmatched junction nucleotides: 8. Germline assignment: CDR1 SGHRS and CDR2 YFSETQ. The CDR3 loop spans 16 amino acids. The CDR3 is CASSKNRGRVTGELFF. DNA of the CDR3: TGCGCCAGCAGCAAAAACAGGGGGCGCGTCACCGGGGAGCTGTTTTTT.

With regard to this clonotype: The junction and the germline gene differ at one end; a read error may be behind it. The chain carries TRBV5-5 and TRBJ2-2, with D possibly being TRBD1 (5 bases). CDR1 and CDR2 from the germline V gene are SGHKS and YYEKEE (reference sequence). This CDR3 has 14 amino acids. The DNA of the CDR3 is TGTGCCAGCGGCTTGGGGCAGCTCAGCTGGGAGCTGTTTTTT. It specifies CASGLGQLSWELFF.

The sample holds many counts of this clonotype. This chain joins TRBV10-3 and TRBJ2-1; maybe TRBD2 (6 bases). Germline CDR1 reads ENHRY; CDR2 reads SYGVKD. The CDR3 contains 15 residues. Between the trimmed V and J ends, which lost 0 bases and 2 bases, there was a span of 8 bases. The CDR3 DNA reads TGTGCCATCAGTGAGTCAGGGGAGGCCTACAATGAGCAGTTCTTC. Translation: CAISESGEAYNEQFF.

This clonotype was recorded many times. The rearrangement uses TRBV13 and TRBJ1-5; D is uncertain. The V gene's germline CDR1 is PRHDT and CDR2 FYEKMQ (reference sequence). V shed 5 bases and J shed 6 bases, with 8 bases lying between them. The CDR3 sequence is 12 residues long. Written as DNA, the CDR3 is TGTGCCAGCAGCGCACGTGGTCAGCCCCAGCATTTT. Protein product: CASSARGQPQHF.

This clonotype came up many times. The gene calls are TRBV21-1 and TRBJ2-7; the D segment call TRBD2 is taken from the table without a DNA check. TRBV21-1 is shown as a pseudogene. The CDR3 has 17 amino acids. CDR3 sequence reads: CASSKEVQREGPGEQYF. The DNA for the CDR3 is TGTGCCAGCAGCAAAGAGGTCCAGCGGGAGGGCCCGGGAGAGCAGTACTTC.

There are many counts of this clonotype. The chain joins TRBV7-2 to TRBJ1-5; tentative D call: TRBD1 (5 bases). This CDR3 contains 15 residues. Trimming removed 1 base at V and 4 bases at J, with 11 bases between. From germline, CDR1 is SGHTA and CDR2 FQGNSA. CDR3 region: CASSLGARENQPQHF. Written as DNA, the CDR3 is TGTGCCAGCAGCTTAGGGGCCAGGGAGAATCAGCCCCAGCATTTT.

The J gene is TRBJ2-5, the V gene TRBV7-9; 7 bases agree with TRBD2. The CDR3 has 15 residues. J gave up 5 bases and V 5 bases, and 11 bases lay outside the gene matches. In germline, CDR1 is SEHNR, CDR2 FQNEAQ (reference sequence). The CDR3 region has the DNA TGTGCCAGCAGCGAAGAGCGGCTAGCGGTGGAGACCCAGTACTTC. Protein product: CASSEERLAVETQYF. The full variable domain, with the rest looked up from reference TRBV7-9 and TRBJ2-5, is DTGVSQNPRHKITKRGQNVTFRCDPISEHNRLYWYRQTLGQGPEFLTYFQNEAQLEKSRLLSDRFSAERPKGSFSTLEIQRTEQGDSAMYLCASSEERLAVETQYFGPGTRLLVL.

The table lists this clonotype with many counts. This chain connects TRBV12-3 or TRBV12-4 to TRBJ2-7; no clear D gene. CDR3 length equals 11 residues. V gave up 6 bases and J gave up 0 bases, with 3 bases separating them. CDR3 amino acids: CASSTSYEQYF. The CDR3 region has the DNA TGTGCCAGCAGCACCTCCTACGAGCAGTACTTC.

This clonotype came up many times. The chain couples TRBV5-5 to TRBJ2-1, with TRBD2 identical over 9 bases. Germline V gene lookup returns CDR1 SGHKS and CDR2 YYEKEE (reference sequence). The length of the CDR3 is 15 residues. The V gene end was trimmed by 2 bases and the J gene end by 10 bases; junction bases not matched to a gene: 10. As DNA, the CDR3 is TGTGCCAGCAGCTTATCGGGCGGGAGGGCCGAAGAGCAGTTCTTC. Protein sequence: CASSLSGGRAEEQFF.

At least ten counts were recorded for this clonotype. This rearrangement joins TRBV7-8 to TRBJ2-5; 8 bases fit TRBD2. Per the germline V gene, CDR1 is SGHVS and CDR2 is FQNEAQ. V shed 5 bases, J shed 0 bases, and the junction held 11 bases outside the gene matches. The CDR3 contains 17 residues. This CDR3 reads CASSLDRGGLNQETQYF. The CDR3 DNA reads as TGTGCCAGCAGCCTCGACCGGGGGGGCCTAAACCAAGAGACCCAGTACTTC.

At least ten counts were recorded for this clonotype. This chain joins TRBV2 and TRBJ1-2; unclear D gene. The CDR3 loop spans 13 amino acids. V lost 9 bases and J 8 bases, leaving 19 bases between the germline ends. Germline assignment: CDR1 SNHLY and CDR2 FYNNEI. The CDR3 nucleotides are TGTGCCAGATATCAAGGTCCCGATAGGGGCTACACCTTC. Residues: CARYQGPDRGYTF.

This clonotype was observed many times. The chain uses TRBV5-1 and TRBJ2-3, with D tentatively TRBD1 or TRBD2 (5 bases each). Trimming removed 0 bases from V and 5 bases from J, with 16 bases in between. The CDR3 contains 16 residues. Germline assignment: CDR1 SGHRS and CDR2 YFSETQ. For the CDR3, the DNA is TGCGCCAGCAGCTTGGAGGCTGAGGGGTTTGGAGATACGCAGTATTTT. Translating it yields CASSLEAEGFGDTQYF.

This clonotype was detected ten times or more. The CDR3 DNA reads as TGCAGTGCTTACGAGACTAGCAGCCATGAGCAGTTCTTC. Translating gives CSAYETSSHEQFF. The chain has TRBV20-1 and TRBJ2-1, with TRBD2 identical over 7 bases. The CDR3 extends over 13 amino acids. V trimming: 5 bases; J trimming: 8 bases; junction bases outside the gene matches: 9. Germline-derived CDR1 and CDR2 are DFQATT and SNEGSKA (reference sequence).

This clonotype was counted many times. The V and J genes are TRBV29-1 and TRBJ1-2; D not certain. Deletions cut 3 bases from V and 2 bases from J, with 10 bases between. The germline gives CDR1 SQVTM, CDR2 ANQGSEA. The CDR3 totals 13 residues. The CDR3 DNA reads TGCAGCGTTGAGGTCAGGCCGAACTATGGCTACACCTTC. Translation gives CSVEVRPNYGYTF.

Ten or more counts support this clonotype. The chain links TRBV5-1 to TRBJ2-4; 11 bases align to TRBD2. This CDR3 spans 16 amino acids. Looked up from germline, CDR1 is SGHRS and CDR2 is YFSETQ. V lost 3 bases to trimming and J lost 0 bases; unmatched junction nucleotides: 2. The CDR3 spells CASSWTSGLAKNIQYF. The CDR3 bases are TGCGCCAGCAGCTGGACTAGCGGGCTAGCCAAAAACATTCAGTACTTC.

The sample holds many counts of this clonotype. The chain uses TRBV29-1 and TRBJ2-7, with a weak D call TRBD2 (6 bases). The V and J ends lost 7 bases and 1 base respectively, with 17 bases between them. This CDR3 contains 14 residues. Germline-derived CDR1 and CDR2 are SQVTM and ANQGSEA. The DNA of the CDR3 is TGCAGCGCCAAAAGGGACTTTCCATCCTACGAGCAGTACTTC. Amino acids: CSAKRDFPSYEQYF.

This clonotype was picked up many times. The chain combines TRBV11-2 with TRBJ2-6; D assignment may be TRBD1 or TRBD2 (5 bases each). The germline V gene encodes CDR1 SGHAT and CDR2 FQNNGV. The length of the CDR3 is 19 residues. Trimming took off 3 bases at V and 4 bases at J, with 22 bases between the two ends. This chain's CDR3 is CASSFLRASPGAGANVLTF. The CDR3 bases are TGTGCCAGCAGCTTCCTTAGGGCGTCTCCCGGGGCCGGGGCCAACGTCCTGACTTTC. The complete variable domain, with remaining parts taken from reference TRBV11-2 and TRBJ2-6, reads EAGVAQSPRYKIIEKRQSVAFWCNPISGHATLYWYQQILGQGPKLLIQFQNNGVVDDSQLPKDRFSAERLKGVDSTLKIQPAKLEDSAVYLCASSFLRASPGAGANVLTFGAGSRLTVL.

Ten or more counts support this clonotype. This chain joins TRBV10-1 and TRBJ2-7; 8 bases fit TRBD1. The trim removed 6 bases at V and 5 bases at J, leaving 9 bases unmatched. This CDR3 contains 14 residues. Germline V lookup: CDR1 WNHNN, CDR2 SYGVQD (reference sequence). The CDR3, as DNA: TGCGCCAGCAGCGCCCAGGACAGGGTCCACGAGCAGTACTTC. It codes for CASSAQDRVHEQYF.

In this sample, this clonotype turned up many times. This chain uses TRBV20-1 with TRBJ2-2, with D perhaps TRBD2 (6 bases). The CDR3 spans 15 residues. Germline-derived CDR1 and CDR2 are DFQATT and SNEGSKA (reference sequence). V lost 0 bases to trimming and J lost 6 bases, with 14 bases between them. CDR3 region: CSARDPRRGPGELFF. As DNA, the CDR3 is TGCAGTGCTAGAGATCCCCGGAGGGGACCCGGGGAGCTGTTTTTT.